Below, 10 T cell receptor beta chains from the same sample are listed, as sequenced in a study of T cell repertoires in cytomegalovirus infection. TCRdb processed the reads anew with MiXCR; each CDR3 protein has one entry. The top ten clones hold 31% of a sample with 150,000 to 200,000 distinct CDR3 sequences, 25% to 30% of them seen once. Sample: PBMCs. These TCRs come from a human donor in good health (CMV status not recorded). Some clones in this sample may be carry-over from other donors' samples.

The V and J genes are TRBV19 and TRBJ1-1, with 7 bases aligning to TRBD1. The V and J ends lost 3 bases and 2 bases, in that order; junction bases with no gene match: 12. In germline, CDR1 is LNHDA, CDR2 SQIVND (reference sequence). The CDR3 is made up of 17 amino acids. The CDR3 nucleotides are TGTGCCAGTAGTATCCTATTCCGGGACAGCCAAAACACTGAAGCTTTCTTT. Its translation is CASSILFRDSQNTEAFF. The full variable domain, rest sourced from reference TRBV19 and TRBJ1-1, is DGGITQSPKYLFRKEGQNVTLSCEQNLNHDAMYWYRQDPGQGLRLIYYSQIVNDFQKGDIAEGYSVSREKKESFPLTVTSAQKNPTAFYLCASSILFRDSQNTEAFFGQGTRLTVV.

CDR3 amino acids: CASSWGRATTGELFF. CDR3 in DNA: TGTGCCAGCAGCTGGGGACGGGCGACCACCGGGGAGCTGTTTTTT. The V call is TRBV7-9, the J call TRBJ2-2; D possibly matches TRBD1 or TRBD2 (5 bases each). Per germline, CDR1 SEHNR and CDR2 FQNEAQ (reference sequence). This CDR3 contains 15 residues. V shed 4 bases and J shed 4 bases, with 13 bases lying between them.

This clonotype was counted at least ten times. The rearrangement joins TRBV7-2 to TRBJ2-1; D is unclear. Germline V gene lookup returns CDR1 SGHTA and CDR2 FQGNSA. V lost 5 bases and J 5 bases, leaving 7 bases between the germline ends. The CDR3 is made up of 12 amino acids. The CDR3 DNA reads TGTGCCAGCAGCCCCTTTAACAATGAGCAGTTCTTC. It codes for CASSPFNNEQFF.

This chain joins TRBV12-3 or TRBV12-4 and TRBJ1-3; D call uncertain. V dropped 2 bases and J dropped 4 bases, with 12 bases sitting between them. CDR3 length: 15 amino acids. The CDR3 region has the DNA TGTGCCAGCAGTTTAAGGGCCGTGAGGGGAAACACCATATATTTT. Its translation is CASSLRAVRGNTIYF.

The V and J genes are TRBV7-8 and TRBJ2-6; 9 bases line up with TRBD1. The CDR3 is made up of 20 amino acids. Germline-derived CDR1 and CDR2 are SGHVS and FQNEAQ. With V trimmed by 5 bases and J by 0 bases, 14 bases remained unmatched. Here the CDR3 reads CASSPGTGFGKSSGANVLTF. The CDR3 DNA reads as TGTGCCAGCAGCCCAGGGACAGGGTTCGGGAAAAGCTCTGGGGCCAACGTCCTGACTTTC.

The chain is built from TRBV4-1 and TRBJ1-4; weak D call: TRBD1 (5 bases). Germline CDR1 is MGHRA and CDR2 is YSYEKL. Trimming removed 7 bases at V and 10 bases at J, with 13 bases between. The CDR3 extends over 12 amino acids. The CDR3 sequence is CASTDPGGKLFF. CDR3 DNA: TGCGCCAGCACCGACCCTGGGGGAAAACTGTTTTTT.

CDR3 in DNA: TGTGCCAGCAGCCGGCCAGGTTTGTACGAGCAGTACTTC. Amino acids: CASSRPGLYEQYF. The gene calls are TRBV7-2 and TRBJ2-7; no clear D gene. Trimming took 5 bases from V and 4 from J, leaving 12 bases between them. Germline V gene lookup returns CDR1 SGHTA and CDR2 FQGNSA. The CDR3 has 13 residues.

The rearrangement links TRBV5-1 to TRBJ1-1; 10 bases are a match to TRBD1. J gave up 3 bases and V 3 bases, and 5 bases lay outside the gene matches. The CDR3 is 15 residues long. CDR1 is SGHRS, CDR2 YFSETQ, per germline. CDR3 coding DNA: TGCGCCAGCAGCTCCCTGGGGACAGGGGACACTGAAGCTTTCTTT. Protein product: CASSSLGTGDTEAFF. Filled out from reference TRBV5-1 and TRBJ1-1, the complete variable domain reads KAGVTQTPRYLIKTRGQQVTLSCSPISGHRSVSWYQQTPGQGLQFLFEYFSETQRNKGNFPGRFSGRQFSNSRSEMNVSTLELGDSALYLCASSSLGTGDTEAFFGQGTRLTVV.

The chain joins TRBV7-9 to TRBJ1-2; D is uncertain. The CDR3 extends over 11 amino acids. In germline, CDR1 is SEHNR, CDR2 FQNEAQ (reference sequence). The V gene lost 0 bases and the J gene lost 8 bases, with 4 bases spanning the gap. This CDR3 reads CASSLAAGYTF. The CDR3 DNA is TGTGCCAGCAGCTTAGCGGCGGGCTACACCTTC.

The V gene is TRBV24-1, the J gene TRBJ2-1, with 8 bases aligning to TRBD1. V lost 2 bases to trimming and J lost 9 bases; unmatched junction nucleotides: 2. Germline CDR1 KGHDR, CDR2 SFDVKD. The CDR3 sequence is 13 residues long. The CDR3 loop is CATSDSDRAEQFF. In DNA form, the CDR3 reads TGTGCCACCAGTGATTCGGACAGGGCTGAGCAGTTCTTC.